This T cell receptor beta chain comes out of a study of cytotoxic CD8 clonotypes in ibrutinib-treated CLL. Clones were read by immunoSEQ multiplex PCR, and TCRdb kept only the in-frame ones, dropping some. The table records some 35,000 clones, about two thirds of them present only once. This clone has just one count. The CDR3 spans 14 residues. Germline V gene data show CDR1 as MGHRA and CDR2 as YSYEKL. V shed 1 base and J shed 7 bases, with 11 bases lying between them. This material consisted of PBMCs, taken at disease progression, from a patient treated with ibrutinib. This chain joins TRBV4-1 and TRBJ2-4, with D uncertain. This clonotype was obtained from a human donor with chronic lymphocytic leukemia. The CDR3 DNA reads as TGCGCCAGCAGCCAAGGGTGGGGTGGCAACATTCAGTACTTC. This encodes CASSQGWGGNIQYF.